The 5 T cell receptor beta chains listed next were all sequenced from one sample in a study of blood T cells in healthy people across ages (dated by TCRdb to 2015 to 2017). Libraries were made using 5' RACE. TCRdb names Illumina HiSeq 2500 as the instrument used. A second PCR of 7 to 11 cycles was performed with a sample-barcoded 5' primer and a J-beta primer mix. The public reads were run again by TCRdb, first through fastp at Q25 and then through MiXCR, and only productive beta chains were kept. A single entry per CDR3 protein holds the most common genes and DNA from its merged rows. The sample table shows about 750,000 distinct CDR3 sequences, and approximately 55% are seen once. The ten largest clones represent roughly 37% of the sample. Sequenced: blood. The receptor set was obtained from a man older than 75 in good health.

This clonotype occurred a few times. The CDR3 coding sequence is TGTGCCAGCAGCACCACACCTTTTTACAACGAGCAGTACTTC. Translated: CASSTTPFYNEQYF. The chain links TRBV7-2 to TRBJ2-7; no reliable D call. The CDR3 spans 14 residues. Germline V gene sequence: CDR1 SGHTA, CDR2 FQGNSA. The V end was cut by 5 bases, the J end by 5 bases, with 16 bases between.

About this clonotype itself: A much larger clone lies one base from this, so it may be a read error. The rearrangement joins TRBV20-1 to TRBJ2-1; 8 bases map to TRBD1. The CDR3 is 13 residues long. CDR1 and CDR2 from the germline V gene are DFQATT and SNEGSKA (reference sequence). DNA of the CDR3: TGCAGTTCTAGGGACAGGCTCCCCAATGAGCAGTTCTTC. As protein: CSSRDRLPNEQFF.

This chain joins TRBV7-2 and TRBJ2-1, with unresolved D. Trimming removed 0 bases from V and 2 bases from J, with 2 bases in between. CDR1 is SGHTA, CDR2 FQGNSA, per germline. The CDR3 consists of 13 residues. The DNA for the CDR3 is TGTGCCAGCAGCTTAGCCACCTACAATGAGCAGTTCTTC. Its translation is CASSLATYNEQFF. The full variable domain, its missing parts supplied by reference TRBV7-2 and TRBJ2-1, is GAGVSQSPSNKVTEKGKDVELRCDPISGHTALYWYRQSLGQGLEFLIYFQGNSAPDKSGLPSDRFSAERTGGSVSTLTIQRTQQEDSAVYLCASSLATYNEQFFGPGTRLTVL.

V gene TRBV6-1 combines with J gene TRBJ2-3; D call uncertain. V lost 0 bases to trimming and J lost 4 bases, with 11 bases between them. The germline gives CDR1 MNHNS, CDR2 SASEGT. The CDR3 contains 15 residues. The CDR3 region is CASSEALRPADTQYF. DNA for the CDR3: TGTGCCAGCAGTGAAGCGCTTAGGCCGGCAGATACGCAGTATTTT.

This chain uses TRBV15 with TRBJ2-7; a weak D match, TRBD2 (5 bases). From germline, CDR1 is LNHNV and CDR2 YYDKDF (reference sequence). This CDR3 has 13 amino acids. Trimming cost V 5 bases and J 6 bases, with 14 bases left between them. The CDR3 reads CATSRDQAREQYF. CDR3 in DNA: TGTGCCACCAGCCGGGATCAGGCCCGCGAGCAGTACTTC.